The clone carrying this T cell receptor beta chain was observed at least ten times. This sample is drawn from a study of tumor and adjacent non-tumor tissue in lung cancer. TCRbeta libraries were built with three rounds of nested PCR, modified from ARM-PCR. TCRdb re-derived calls from the multiplex PCR reads in MiXCR, one entry per CDR3 protein. Among around 75,000 distinct CDR3 sequences listed, 65% to 75% were seen once. This sample's RNA came from whole unsorted tissue. This non-tumor lung sample came from over 3 cm beyond the tumor edge. The J segment lost 2 bases and the V segment lost 6 bases, leaving 8 bases of the junction unmatched. Germline values: CDR1 DFQATT, CDR2 SNEGSKA (reference sequence). CDR3 length: 14 residues.

This chain connects TRBV20-1 to TRBJ2-7; 9 bases fit TRBD2. Source material: distant non-tumor lung tissue. This TCR was sampled from a woman aged 45 to 65 with non-small cell lung cancer. The CDR3 sequence is CSAISGSSTYEQYF. The CDR3 DNA follows: TGCAGTGCCATTAGCGGGAGTAGCACCTACGAGCAGTACTTC.